Below are 8 T cell receptor beta chains sequenced from a single sample in a study of shared clonotypes between healthy human individuals. The repertoire was sequenced with immunoSEQ multiplex PCR; TCRdb's copy has only in-frame clones and lacks some. The table shows about 460,000 clones, with 70% to 80% occurring only once. Sequencing was performed on PBMCs. The receptors come from a woman aged 40 to 49 in good health. Some clones in this sample may be carry-over from other donors' samples.

About this clone itself: This sequence may be a read error, since a much larger clone differs from it by one base. The chain has TRBV4-3 and TRBJ2-1, with 8 positions matching TRBD1. Germline lookup yields CDR1 LGHNA and CDR2 YSLEER. The V and J ends lost 4 bases and 7 bases, in that order; junction bases with no gene match: 9. The CDR3 loop spans 15 amino acids. CDR3 sequence: CASSRDITGGNEQFF. CDR3 bases: TGCGCCAGCAGCCGAGATATTACAGGGGGTAATGAGCAGTTCTTC.

Only a few counts were recorded for this clone. The rearrangement joins TRBV5-1 to TRBJ2-7; TRBD2 might be the D (5 bases). Germline V gene sequence: CDR1 SGHRS, CDR2 YFSETQ. This CDR3 spans 15 amino acids. Trimming stripped 6 bases from V and 3 bases from J, with 19 bases between. CDR3 in DNA: TGCGCCAGCACCTTTGGCTCGGGATCGGGCTACGAGCAGTACTTC. Amino acids: CASTFGSGSGYEQYF.

The chain uses TRBV28 and TRBJ1-2; D gene unclear. The CDR3 runs 13 residues. Trimming took off 5 bases at V and 6 bases at J, with 13 bases between the two ends. The germline gives CDR1 MDHEN, CDR2 SYDVKM. In DNA form, the CDR3 reads TGTGCCAGCAGTCAGACACGTTTTAATGGCTACACCTTC. This sequence encodes CASSQTRFNGYTF.

V usage is TRBV7-6 and J usage is TRBJ2-7; D might be TRBD2 (6 bases). Germline values: CDR1 SGHVS, CDR2 FNYEAQ. The CDR3 is made up of 12 amino acids. V lost 2 bases and J 5 bases, leaving 7 bases between the germline ends. In DNA, the CDR3 is TGTGCCAGCAGCTTATGGAGGGACGAGCAGTACTTC. Translation: CASSLWRDEQYF.

Regarding this clone: A read error is likely here: a far larger clone is one base away. V and J are TRBV18 and TRBJ2-3; maybe TRBD1 (5 bases). The DNA end favors TRBJ1-5, so the J call may be wrong. The CDR3 runs 14 residues. Germline V gene lookup returns CDR1 KGHSH and CDR2 LQKENI. CDR3 sequence: CASSPGLASDTQHF. CDR3 sequence (DNA): TGTGCCAGCTCACCGGGACTAGCGTCAGATACGCAGCATTTT.

This clone was recorded a few times. This chain joins TRBV15 and TRBJ1-5; the D is unclear. This CDR3 contains 15 residues. Germline V gives CDR1 LNHNV, CDR2 YYDKDF (reference sequence). With 0 bases removed from V and 6 bases from J, the gap between germline ends came to 12 bases. The DNA for the CDR3 is TGTGCCACCAGCAGAGACGAGGGAGAGGCTCAGCCCCAGCATTTT. Protein product: CATSRDEGEAQPQHF.

The table lists this clone with a count of one. The chain combines TRBV9 with TRBJ2-1; D possibly corresponds to TRBD2 (5 bases). Between the trimmed V and J ends, which lost 3 bases and 0 bases, there was a span of 13 bases. Germline V gene lookup returns CDR1 SGDLS and CDR2 YYNGEE. This CDR3 has 16 residues. CDR3 in DNA: TGTGCCAGCAGCGAGGGAGCGGACCCCTCCTACAATGAGCAGTTCTTC. This codes for CASSEGADPSYNEQFF.

The chain links TRBV28 to TRBJ2-7; D unresolved. The CDR3 sequence is 12 residues long. Trimming shortened V by 3 bases and J by 7 bases, and 10 bases separated the two germline ends. Germline lookup yields CDR1 MDHEN and CDR2 SYDVKM. The CDR3 DNA follows: TGTGCCAGCAGTTTGCCCGGGCGGGAGCAGTACTTC. Translation: CASSLPGREQYF.